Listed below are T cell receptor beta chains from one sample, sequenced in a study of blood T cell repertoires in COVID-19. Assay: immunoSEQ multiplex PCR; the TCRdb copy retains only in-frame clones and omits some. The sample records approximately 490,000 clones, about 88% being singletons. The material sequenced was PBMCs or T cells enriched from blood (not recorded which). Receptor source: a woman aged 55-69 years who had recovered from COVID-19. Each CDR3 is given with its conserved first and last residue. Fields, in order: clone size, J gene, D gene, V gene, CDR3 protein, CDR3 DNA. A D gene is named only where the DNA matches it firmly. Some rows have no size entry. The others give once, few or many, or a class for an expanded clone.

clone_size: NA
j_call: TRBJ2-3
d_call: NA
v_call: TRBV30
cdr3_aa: CAWTPDRVTDTQYF
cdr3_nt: TGTGCCTGGACTCCGGACAGAGTCACAGATACGCAGTATTTT

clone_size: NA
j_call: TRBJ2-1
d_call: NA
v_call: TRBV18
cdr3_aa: CASSPGGWDEQFF
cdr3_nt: TGTGCCAGCTCACCCGGAGGGTGGGATGAGCAGTTCTTC

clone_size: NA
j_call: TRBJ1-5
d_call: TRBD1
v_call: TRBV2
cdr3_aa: CASRETGVGNQPQHF
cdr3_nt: TGTGCCAGCAGGGAGACAGGGGTCGGCAATCAGCCCCAGCATTTT

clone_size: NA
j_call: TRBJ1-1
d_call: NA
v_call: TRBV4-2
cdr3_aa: CASSPSGFNTEAFF
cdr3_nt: TGTGCCAGCAGCCCAAGCGGATTTAACACTGAAGCTTTCTTT

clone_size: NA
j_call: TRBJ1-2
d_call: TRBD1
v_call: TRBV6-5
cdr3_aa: CASSPPGQGTYTF
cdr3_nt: TGTGCCAGCAGTCCGCCGGGACAGGGAACCTACACCTTC

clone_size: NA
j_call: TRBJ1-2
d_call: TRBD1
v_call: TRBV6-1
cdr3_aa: CASSAYSNGQGRGYNYGYTF
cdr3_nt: TGTGCCAGCAGTGCATACTCCAACGGACAGGGGAGAGGGTATAACTATGGCTACACCTTC

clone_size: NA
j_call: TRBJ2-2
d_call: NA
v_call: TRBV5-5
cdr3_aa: CASSLYGGTGELFF
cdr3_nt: TGTGCCAGCAGCTTGTATGGGGGGACCGGGGAGCTGTTTTTT

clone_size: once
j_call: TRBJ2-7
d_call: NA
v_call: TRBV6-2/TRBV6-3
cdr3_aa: CASSYWGGLSYEQYF
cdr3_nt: TGTGCCAGCAGTTACTGGGGCGGCCTATCCTACGAGCAGTACTTC

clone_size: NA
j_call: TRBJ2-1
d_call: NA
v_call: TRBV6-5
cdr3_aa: CASSIGLNPSNEQFF
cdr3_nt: TGTGCCAGCAGCATAGGACTGAACCCCTCCAATGAGCAGTTCTTC

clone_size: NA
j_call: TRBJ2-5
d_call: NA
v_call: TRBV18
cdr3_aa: CASSPIRGAVETQYF
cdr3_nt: TGTGCCAGCTCACCAATAAGGGGCGCGGTCGAGACCCAGTACTTC

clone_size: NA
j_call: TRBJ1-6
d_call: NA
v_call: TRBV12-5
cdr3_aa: CASGFGNSPLHF
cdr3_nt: TGTGCTAGTGGTTTCGGTAATTCACCCCTCCACTTT

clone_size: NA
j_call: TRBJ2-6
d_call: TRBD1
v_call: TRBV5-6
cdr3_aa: CASSSGQGTGANVLTF
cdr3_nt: TGTGCCAGCAGCTCCGGACAGGGGACTGGGGCCAACGTCCTGACTTTC

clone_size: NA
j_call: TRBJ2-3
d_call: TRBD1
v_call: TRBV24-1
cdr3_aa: CATSDRTGTDLDTQYF
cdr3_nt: TGTGCCACCAGTGATCGAACCGGGACAGACCTAGATACGCAGTATTTT

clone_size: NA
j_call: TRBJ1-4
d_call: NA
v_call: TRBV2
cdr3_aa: CASSVYSGNEKLFF
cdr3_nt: TGTGCCAGCAGTGTTTACAGCGGTAATGAAAAACTGTTTTTT

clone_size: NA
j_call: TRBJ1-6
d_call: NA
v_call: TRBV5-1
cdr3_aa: CASSLRGGPLNSPLHF
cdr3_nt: TGCGCCAGCAGCCTCAGGGGTGGGCCCCTTAATTCACCCCTCCACTTT

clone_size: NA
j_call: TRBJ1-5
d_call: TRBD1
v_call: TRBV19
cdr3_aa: CASREGQVNQPQHF
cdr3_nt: TGTGCCAGTAGGGAGGGACAGGTCAATCAGCCCCAGCATTTT

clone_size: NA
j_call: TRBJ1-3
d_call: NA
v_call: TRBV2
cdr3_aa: CASSRGNTIYF
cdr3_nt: TGTGCCAGCAGCCGCGGGAACACCATATATTTT

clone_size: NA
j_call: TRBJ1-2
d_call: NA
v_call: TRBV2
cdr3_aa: CASSRTVYGYTF
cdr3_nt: TGTGCCAGCAGTCGGACAGTCTATGGCTACACCTTC

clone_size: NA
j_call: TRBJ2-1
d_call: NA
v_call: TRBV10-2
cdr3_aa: CASSSQAFNEQFF
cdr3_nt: TGCGCCAGCAGTTCGCAGGCCTTCAATGAGCAGTTCTTC

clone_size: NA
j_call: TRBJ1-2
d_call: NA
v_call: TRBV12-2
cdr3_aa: CASRSHKTDRFTNYGYTF
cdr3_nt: TGTGCAAGTCGCTCGCACAAGACGGACAGGTTTACTAACTATGGCTACACCTTC

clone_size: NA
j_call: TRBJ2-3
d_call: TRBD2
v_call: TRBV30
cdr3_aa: CAWSAGRGSTDTQYF
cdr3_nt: TGTGCCTGGAGTGCTGGGCGGGGGAGCACAGATACGCAGTATTTT

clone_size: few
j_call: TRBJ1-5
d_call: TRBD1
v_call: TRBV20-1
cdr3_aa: CSASDRDNQPQHF
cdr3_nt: TGCAGTGCCAGTGACAGGGACAATCAGCCCCAGCATTTT

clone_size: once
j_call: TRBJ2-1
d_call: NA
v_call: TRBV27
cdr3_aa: CASSPPPANNEQFF
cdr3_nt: TGTGCCAGCAGCCCCCCCCCAGCGAACAATGAGCAGTTCTTC

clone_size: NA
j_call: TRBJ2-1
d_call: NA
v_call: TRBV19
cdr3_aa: CASSRGTLTIYNEQFF
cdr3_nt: TGTGCCAGTAGTAGAGGGACACTAACGATTTACAATGAGCAGTTCTTC

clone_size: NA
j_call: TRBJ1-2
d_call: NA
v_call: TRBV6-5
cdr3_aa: CASSYSGANGYTF
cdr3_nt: TGTGCCAGCAGTTACTCGGGGGCGAATGGCTACACCTTC

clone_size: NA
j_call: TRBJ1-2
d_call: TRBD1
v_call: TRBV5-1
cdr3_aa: CASSLDRGAHYGYTF
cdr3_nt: TGCGCCAGCAGCTTGGACAGGGGCGCTCACTATGGCTACACCTTC

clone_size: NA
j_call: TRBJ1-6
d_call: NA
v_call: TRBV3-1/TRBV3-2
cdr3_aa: CASSQVRLGSPLHF
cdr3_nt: TGTGCCAGCAGCCAAGTTCGTCTCGGTTCACCCCTCCACTTT

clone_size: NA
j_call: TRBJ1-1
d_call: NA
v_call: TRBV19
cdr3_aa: CASSPGRTRTEAFF
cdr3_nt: TGTGCCAGTTCCCCTGGCCGGACACGGACTGAAGCTTTCTTT

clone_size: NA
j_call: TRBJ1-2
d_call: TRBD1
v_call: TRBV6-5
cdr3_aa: CASWAGGGYTF
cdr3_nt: TGTGCCAGCTGGGCAGGGGGAGGCTACACCTTC

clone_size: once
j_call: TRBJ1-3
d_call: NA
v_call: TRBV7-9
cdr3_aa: CASSFVSGNTIYF
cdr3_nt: TGTGCCAGCAGCTTCGTCTCTGGAAACACCATATATTTT

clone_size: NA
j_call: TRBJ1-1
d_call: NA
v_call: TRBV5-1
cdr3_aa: CASSSQGSTEAFF
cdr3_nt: TGCGCCAGCAGTTCTCAGGGGAGCACTGAAGCTTTCTTT

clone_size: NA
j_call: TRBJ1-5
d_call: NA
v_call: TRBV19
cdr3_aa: CASSIKGLSAAGSHSNQPQHF
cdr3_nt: TGTGCCAGTAGTATAAAGGGACTCAGCGCGGCTGGGTCTCATAGCAATCAGCCCCAGCATTTT

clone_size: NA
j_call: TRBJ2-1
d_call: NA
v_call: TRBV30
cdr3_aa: CAWGGGPTYNEQFF
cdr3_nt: TGTGCCTGGGGAGGCGGGCCAACCTACAATGAGCAGTTCTTC

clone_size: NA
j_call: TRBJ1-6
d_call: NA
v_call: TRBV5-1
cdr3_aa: CASRPGSENSPLHF
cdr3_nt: TGCGCCAGCAGGCCGGGATCGGAGAATTCACCCCTCCACTTT

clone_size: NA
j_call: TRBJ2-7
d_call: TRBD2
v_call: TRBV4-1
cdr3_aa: CASSQSLLAGGNYEQYF
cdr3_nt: TGCGCCAGCAGCCAGTCCCTGCTAGCGGGGGGCAACTACGAGCAGTACTTC

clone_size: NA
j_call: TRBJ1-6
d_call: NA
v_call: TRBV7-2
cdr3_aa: CASSLWLKYNSPLHF
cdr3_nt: TGTGCCAGCAGCTTATGGCTTAAGTATAATTCACCCCTCCACTTT

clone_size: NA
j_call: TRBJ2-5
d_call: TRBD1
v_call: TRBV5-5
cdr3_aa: CASSLRAGGETQYF
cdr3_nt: TGTGCCAGCAGCTTGAGGGCAGGGGGAGAGACCCAGTACTTC

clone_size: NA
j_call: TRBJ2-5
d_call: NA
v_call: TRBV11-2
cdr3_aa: CASSLEGGGGTQYF
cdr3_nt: TGTGCCAGCAGCTTAGAAGGGGGGGGCGGGACCCAGTACTTC